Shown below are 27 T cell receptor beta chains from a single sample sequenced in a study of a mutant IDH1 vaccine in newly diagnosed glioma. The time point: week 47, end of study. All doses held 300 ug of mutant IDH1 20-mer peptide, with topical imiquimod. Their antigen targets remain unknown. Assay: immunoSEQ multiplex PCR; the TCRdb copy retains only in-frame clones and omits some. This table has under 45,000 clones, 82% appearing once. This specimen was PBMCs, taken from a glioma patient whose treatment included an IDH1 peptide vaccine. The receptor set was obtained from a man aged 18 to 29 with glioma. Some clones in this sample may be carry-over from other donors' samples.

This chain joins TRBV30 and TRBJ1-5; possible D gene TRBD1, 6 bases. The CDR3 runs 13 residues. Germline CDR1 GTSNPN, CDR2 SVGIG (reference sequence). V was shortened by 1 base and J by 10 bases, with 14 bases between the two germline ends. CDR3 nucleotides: TGTGCCTGGAGTGAGGACAGCCCAGGACCCCAGCATTTT. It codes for CAWSEDSPGPQHF.

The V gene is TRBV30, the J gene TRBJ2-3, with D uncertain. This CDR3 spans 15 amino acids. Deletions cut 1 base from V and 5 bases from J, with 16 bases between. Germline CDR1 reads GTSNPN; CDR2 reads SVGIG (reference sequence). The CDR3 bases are TGTGCCTGGAGTGGAGCCTCCCCCGTGCGAGATACGCAGTATTTT. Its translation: CAWSGASPVRDTQYF.

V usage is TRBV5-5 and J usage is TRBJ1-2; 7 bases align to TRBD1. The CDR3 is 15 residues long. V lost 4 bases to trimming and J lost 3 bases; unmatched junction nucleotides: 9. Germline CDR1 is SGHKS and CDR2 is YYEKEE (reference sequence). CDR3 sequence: CASSAGPTGDYGYTF. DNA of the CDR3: TGTGCCAGCAGCGCCGGACCTACAGGGGACTATGGCTACACCTTC.

The CDR3 loop is CASSTDGGTRPQHF. CDR3 sequence (DNA): TGCGCCAGCAGCACCGACGGTGGTACGCGGCCCCAGCATTTT. This rearrangement joins TRBV5-1 to TRBJ1-5; D remains unclear. The CDR3 consists of 14 residues. The germline CDR1 and CDR2 sequences are SGHRS and YFSETQ. V was pared by 4 bases and J by 9 bases, with 17 bases between.

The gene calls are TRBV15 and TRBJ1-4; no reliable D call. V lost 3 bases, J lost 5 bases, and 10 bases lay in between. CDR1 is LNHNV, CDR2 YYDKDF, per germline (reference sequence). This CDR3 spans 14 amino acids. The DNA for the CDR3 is TGTGCCACCAGCAGTCCCCCACTCAATGAAAAACTGTTTTTT. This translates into CATSSPPLNEKLFF.

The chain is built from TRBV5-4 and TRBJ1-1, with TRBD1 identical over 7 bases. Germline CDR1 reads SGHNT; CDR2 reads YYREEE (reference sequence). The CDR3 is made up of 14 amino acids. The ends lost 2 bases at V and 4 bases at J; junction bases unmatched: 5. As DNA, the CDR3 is TGTGCCAGCAGCTTCCGTACAGGGGTCACTGAAGCTTTCTTT. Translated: CASSFRTGVTEAFF.

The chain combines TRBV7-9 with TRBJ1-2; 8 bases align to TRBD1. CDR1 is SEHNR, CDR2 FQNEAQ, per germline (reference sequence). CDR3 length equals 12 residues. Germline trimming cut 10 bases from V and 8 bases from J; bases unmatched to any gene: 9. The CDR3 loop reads CAIQGGGDGYTF. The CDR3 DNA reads TGTGCCATACAGGGGGGAGGAGACGGCTACACCTTC.

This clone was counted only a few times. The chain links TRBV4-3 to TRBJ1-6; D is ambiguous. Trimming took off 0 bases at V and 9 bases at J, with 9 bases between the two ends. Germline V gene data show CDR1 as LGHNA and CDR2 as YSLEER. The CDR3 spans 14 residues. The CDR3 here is CASSQEGSSSPLHF. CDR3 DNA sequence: TGCGCCAGCAGCCAAGAGGGCAGTAGTTCACCCCTCCACTTT.

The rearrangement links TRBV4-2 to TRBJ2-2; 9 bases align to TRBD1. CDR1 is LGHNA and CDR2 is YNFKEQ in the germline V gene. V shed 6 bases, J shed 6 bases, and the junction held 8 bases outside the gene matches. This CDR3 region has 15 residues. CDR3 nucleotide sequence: TGTGCCAGCAGGCCAAGGACAGGGGACGCCGGGGAGCTGTTTTTT. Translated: CASRPRTGDAGELFF.

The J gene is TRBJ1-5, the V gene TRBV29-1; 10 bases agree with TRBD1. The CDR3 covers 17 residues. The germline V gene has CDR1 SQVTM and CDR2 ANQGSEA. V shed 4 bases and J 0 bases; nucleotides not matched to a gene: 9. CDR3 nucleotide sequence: TGCAGCGTTGTTTGGGGACAGGGGTATTATAGCAATCAGCCCCAGCATTTT. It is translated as CSVVWGQGYYSNQPQHF.

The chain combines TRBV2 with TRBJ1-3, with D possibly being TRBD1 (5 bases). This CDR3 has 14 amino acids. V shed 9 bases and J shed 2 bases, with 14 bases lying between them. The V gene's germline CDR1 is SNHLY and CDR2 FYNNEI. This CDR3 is CASRSVQAGNTIYF. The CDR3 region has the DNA TGTGCCAGTAGGTCTGTACAGGCTGGAAACACCATATATTTT.

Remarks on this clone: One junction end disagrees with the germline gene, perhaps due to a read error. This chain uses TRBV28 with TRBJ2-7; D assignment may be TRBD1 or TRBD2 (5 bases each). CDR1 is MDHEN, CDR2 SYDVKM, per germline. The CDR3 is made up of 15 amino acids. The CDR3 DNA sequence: TGTGCCATCAGTCCCACCGGGGCGAGCTCCTACGAGCAGTACTTC. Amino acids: CAISPTGASSYEQYF.

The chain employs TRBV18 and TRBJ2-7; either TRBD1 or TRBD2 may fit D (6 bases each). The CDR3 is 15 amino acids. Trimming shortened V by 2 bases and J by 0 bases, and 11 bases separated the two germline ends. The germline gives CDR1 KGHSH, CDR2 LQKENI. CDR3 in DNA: TGTGCCAGCTCACCAATTGGGGGGCCCTCCTACGAGCAGTACTTC. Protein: CASSPIGGPSYEQYF.

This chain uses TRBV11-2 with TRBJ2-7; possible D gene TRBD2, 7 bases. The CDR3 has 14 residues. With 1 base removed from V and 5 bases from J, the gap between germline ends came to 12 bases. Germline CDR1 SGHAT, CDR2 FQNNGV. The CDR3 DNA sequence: TGTGCCAGCAGCTTAGTGGGGGGGGCCGACGAGCAGTACTTC. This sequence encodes CASSLVGGADEQYF.

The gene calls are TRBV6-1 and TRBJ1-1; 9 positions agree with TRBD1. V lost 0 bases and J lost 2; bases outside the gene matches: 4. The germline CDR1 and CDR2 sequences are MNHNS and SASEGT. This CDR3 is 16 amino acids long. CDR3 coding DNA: TGTGCCAGCAGTGAAGCCCCGGGACAGGGCAACACTGAAGCTTTCTTT. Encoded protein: CASSEAPGQGNTEAFF.

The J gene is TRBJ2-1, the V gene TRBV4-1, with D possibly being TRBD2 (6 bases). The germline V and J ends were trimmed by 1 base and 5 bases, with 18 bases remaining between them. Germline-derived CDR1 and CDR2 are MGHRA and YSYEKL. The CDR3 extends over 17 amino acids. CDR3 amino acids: CASSQVLLAGGDNEQFF. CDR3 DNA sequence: TGCGCCAGCAGCCAAGTGCTACTAGCCGGGGGAGACAATGAGCAGTTCTTC.

CDR3 sequence reads: CASSARTDTQYF. CDR3 in DNA: TGTGCCAGCAGCGCGCGCACAGATACGCAGTATTTT. The rearrangement uses TRBV9 and TRBJ2-3, with D uncertain. V was shortened by 3 bases and J by 1 base, with 3 bases between the two germline ends. The V gene's germline CDR1 is SGDLS and CDR2 YYNGEE. There are 12 residues in the CDR3.

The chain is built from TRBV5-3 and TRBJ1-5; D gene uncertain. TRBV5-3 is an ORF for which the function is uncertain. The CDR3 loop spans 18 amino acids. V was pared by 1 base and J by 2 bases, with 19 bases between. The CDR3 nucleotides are TGTGCCAGAAGCTTGACAGAGGGAGGGCCATTTCGCAATCAGCCCCAGCATTTT. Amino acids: CARSLTEGGPFRNQPQHF.

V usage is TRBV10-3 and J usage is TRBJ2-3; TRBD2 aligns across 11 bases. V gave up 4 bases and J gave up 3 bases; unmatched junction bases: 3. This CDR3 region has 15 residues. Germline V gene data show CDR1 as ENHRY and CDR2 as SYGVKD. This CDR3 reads CAISGLAGFTDTQYF. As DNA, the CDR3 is TGTGCCATCAGTGGACTAGCGGGGTTTACAGATACGCAGTATTTT.

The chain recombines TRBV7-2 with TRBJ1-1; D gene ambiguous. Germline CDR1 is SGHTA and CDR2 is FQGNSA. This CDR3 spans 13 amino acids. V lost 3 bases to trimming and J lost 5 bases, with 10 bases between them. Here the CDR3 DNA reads TGTGCCAGCAGCTTCTGGCCTGAGACTGAAGCTTTCTTT. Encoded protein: CASSFWPETEAFF.

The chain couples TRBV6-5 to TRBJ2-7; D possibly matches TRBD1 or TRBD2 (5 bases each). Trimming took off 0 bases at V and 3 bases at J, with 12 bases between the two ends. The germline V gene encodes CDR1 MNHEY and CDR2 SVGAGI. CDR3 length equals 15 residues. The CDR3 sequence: CASSYSGTEFYEQYF. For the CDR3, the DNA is TGTGCCAGCAGTTACTCGGGGACGGAATTCTACGAGCAGTACTTC.

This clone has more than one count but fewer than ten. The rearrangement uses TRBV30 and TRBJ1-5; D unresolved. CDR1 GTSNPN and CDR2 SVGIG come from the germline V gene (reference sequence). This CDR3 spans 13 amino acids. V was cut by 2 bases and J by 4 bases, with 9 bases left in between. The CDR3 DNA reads TGTGCCTGGAGTCTCAGTCCAAATCAGCCCCAGCATTTT. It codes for CAWSLSPNQPQHF. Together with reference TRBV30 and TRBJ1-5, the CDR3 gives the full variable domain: SQTIHQWPATLVQPVGSPLSLECTVEGTSNPNLYWYRQAAGRGLQLLFYSVGIGQISSEVPQNLSASRPQDRQFILSSKKLLLSDSGFYLCAWSLSPNQPQHFGDGTRLSIL.

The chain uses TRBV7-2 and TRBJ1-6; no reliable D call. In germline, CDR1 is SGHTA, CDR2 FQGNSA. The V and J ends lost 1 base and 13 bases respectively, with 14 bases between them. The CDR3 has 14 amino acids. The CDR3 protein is CASSLGELGRPLHF. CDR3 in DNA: TGTGCCAGCAGCTTAGGGGAGCTGGGGAGGCCCCTCCACTTT.

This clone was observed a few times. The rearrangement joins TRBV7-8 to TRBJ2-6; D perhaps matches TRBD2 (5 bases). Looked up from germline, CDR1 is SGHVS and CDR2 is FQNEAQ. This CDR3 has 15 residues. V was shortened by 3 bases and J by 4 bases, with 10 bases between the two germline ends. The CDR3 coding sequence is TGTGCCAGCAGCTTGGAGGAATCGGGGGCCAACGTCCTGACTTTC. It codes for CASSLEESGANVLTF.

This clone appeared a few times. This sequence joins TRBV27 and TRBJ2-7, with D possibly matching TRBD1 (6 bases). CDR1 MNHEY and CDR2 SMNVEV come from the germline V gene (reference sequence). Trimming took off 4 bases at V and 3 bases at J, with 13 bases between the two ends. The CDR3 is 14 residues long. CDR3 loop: CASSYRTEDYEQYF. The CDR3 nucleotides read TGTGCCAGCAGTTATAGGACAGAAGACTACGAGCAGTACTTC.

CDR3 bases: TGTGCCAGCAGCGACCGACCGTACACTGAAGCTTTCTTT. It codes for CASSDRPYTEAFF. The chain recombines TRBV28 with TRBJ1-1; D remains unclear. The CDR3 runs to 13 residues. The ends were cut back, 6 bases at V and 3 bases at J, with 11 bases in the middle. The germline CDR1 and CDR2 sequences are MDHEN and SYDVKM.

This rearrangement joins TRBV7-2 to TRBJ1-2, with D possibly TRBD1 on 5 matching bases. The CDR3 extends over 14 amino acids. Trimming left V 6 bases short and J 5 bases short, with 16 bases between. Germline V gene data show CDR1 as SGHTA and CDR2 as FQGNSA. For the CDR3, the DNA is TGTGCCAGCAGATGGATCGCCGGGGGTTATGGCTACACCTTC. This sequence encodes CASRWIAGGYGYTF.